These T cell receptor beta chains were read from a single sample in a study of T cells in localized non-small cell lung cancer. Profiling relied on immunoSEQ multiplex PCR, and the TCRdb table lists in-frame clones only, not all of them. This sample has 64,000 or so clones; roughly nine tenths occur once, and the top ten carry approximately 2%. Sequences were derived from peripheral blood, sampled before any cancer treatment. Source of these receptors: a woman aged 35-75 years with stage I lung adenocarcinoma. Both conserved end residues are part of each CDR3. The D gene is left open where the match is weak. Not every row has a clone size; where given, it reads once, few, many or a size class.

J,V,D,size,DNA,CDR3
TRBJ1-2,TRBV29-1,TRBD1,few,TGCAGCGCTGGGACAGATGGCTACACCTTC,CSAGTDGYTF
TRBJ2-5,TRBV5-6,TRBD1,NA,TGTGCCAGCAGCACCGGGACAGGGGGCCAAGAGACCCAGTACTTC,CASSTGTGGQETQYF
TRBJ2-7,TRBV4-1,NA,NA,TGCGCCAGCAGCCGGGACACCACCTACGAGCAGTACTTC,CASSRDTTYEQYF
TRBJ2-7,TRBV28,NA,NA,TGTGCCAGCAATTTAGGGGCGTACGAGCAGTACTTC,CASNLGAYEQYF
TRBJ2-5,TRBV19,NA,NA,TGTGCCAGTAGTGTGGGCGGAGGGTCAGAGACCCAGTACTTC,CASSVGGGSETQYF
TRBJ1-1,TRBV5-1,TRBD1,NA,TGCGCCAGCAGGGGGACAGCTCATAACACTGAAGCTTTCTTT,CASRGTAHNTEAFF
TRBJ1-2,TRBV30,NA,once,TGTGCCTGGAGTCAGGGACCCAACTATGGCTACACCTTC,CAWSQGPNYGYTF
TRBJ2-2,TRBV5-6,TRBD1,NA,TGTGCCAGCAGCTTGTCAGGGGGCGCGAGGACCGGGGAGCTGTTTTTT,CASSLSGGARTGELFF
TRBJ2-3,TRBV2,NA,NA,TGTGCCAGCTTCCCGGGACTTTCCACAGATACGCAGTATTTT,CASFPGLSTDTQYF
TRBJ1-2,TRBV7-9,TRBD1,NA,TGTGCCAGCAGCCCCGACGGGACAGGGCATCCCTACACCTTC,CASSPDGTGHPYTF
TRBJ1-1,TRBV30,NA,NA,TGTGCCTGGAGTGTACAGGTAATGAACACTGAAGCTTTCTTT,CAWSVQVMNTEAFF
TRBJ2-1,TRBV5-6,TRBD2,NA,TGTGCCAGCAGCTTATTTGCGGGGGGGCCGGGCAATGAGCAGTTCTTC,CASSLFAGGPGNEQFF
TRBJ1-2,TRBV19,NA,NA,TGTGCCAGTAGATTTCCGGGACACCGGCCGAGGAACTATGGCTACACCTTC,CASRFPGHRPRNYGYTF
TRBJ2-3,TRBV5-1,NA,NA,TGCGCCAGCAGCTTAGGGGTTCTAGATACGCAGTATTTT,CASSLGVLDTQYF
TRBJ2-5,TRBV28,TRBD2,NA,TGTGCCAGCAGTTTAGGCGGGAGAGGGCAAGAGACCCAGTACTTC,CASSLGGRGQETQYF
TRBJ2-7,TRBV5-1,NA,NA,TGCGCCAGCAGCTTGGGGCAGTCCTACGAGCAGTACTTC,CASSLGQSYEQYF
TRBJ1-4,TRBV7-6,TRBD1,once,TGTGCCAGCAGCTCAGCCCTAGGAGGGGGCGAGGGGAAACTGTTTTTT,CASSSALGGGEGKLFF
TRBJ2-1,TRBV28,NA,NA,TGTGCCAGCATCGCGACAGGCAATGAGCAGTTCTTC,CASIATGNEQFF
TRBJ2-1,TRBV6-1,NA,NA,TGTGCCAGCAGTCATTACAGGGCGTCCTACAATGAGCAGTTCTTC,CASSHYRASYNEQFF
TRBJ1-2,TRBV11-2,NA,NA,TGTGCCAGCAGCCCGGAATATTTGGGGGTGAAGTACTATGGCTACACCTTC,CASSPEYLGVKYYGYTF
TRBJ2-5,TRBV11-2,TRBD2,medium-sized,TGTGCCAGCAGCTTCACGGGAGGGGAGACCCAGTACTTC,CASSFTGGETQYF
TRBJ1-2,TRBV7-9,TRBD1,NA,TGTGCCAGCAGCTCACAATGGACAGGGGCTGGCTATGGCTACACCTTC,CASSSQWTGAGYGYTF
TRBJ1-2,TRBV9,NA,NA,TGTGCCAGCAGCGTAGCTGGGGGGGACTATGGCTACACCTTC,CASSVAGGDYGYTF
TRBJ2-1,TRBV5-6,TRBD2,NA,TGTGCCAGCAGCTTGATGGGAGGGATTGGGGCCAATGAGCAGTTCTTC,CASSLMGGIGANEQFF
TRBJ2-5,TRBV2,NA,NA,TGTGCCAGCAAGGCTACGAGTGGGGACCAGTACTTC,CASKATSGDQYF
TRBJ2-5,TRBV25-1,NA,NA,TGTGCCAGCAGTGCTTCAACATACCGATCGAAAGAGACCCAGTACTTC,CASSASTYRSKETQYF